Listed here are 24 T cell receptor beta chains from one sample, sequenced in a study of radiotherapy plus CTLA-4 blockade in lung cancer. The data were produced by immunoSEQ multiplex PCR, yet TCRdb's version contains in-frame clones alone and is incomplete. The top ten hold 4% to 5.5% of the sample, which has some 50,000 clones, 84% seen once. Source: peripheral blood, taken from a patient treated with radiotherapy plus ipilimumab. Receptors originate from a human donor with non-small cell lung cancer whose response to radiotherapy plus ipilimumab could not be evaluated.

This rearrangement joins TRBV6-5 to TRBJ2-5; tentative D call: TRBD1 (5 bases). Germline CDR1 MNHEY, CDR2 SVGAGI. V was trimmed by 2 bases and J by 4 bases, leaving 14 bases between them. CDR3 length: 15 amino acids. The CDR3 loop reads CASSYRGSSGETQYF. The CDR3 nucleotides are TGTGCCAGCAGTTACAGGGGTAGCAGTGGAGAGACCCAGTACTTC.

For this clone: The sample holds other DNA sequences that translate to the same CDR3. CDR3 nucleotide sequence: TGTGCCAGCAGCTTAAATGGCGGGACGAACACCGGGGAGCTGTTTTTT. Amino acids: CASSLNGGTNTGELFF. This chain joins TRBV7-3 and TRBJ2-2; a weak D match, TRBD2 (6 bases). In germline, CDR1 is SGHTA, CDR2 FQGTGA. V lost 1 base and J lost 0, with 9 bases in between. CDR3 length: 16 residues.

This chain joins TRBV5-4 and TRBJ2-7; 14 positions agree with TRBD2. Germline CDR1 reads SGHNT; CDR2 reads YYREEE (reference sequence). The V gene end was trimmed by 4 bases and the J gene end by 2 bases; junction bases not matched to a gene: 5. This CDR3 contains 16 residues. CDR3 in DNA: TGTGCCAGCAGCCCCCCGGGACTAGCGGGGGCCTACGAGCAGTACTTC. Its translation is CASSPPGLAGAYEQYF.

This clone showed up just once. This chain connects TRBV11-2 to TRBJ1-5; possibly TRBD1 for D (6 bases). V dropped 5 bases and J dropped 0 bases, with 8 bases sitting between them. Germline V gives CDR1 SGHAT, CDR2 FQNNGV. The length of the CDR3 is 14 residues. The CDR3: CASSLDSSNQPQHF. The DNA of the CDR3 is TGTGCCAGCAGCCTGGACAGTAGCAATCAGCCCCAGCATTTT.

The V gene is TRBV11-3, the J gene TRBJ1-1, with D perhaps TRBD1 (6 bases). The V end lost 3 bases, the J end lost 9 bases, and 14 bases lay between the germline ends. The length of the CDR3 is 13 residues. Germline lookup yields CDR1 SGHNT and CDR2 YENEEA. CDR3 DNA: TGTGCCAGCAGCTTCCTCGGACAGACGAAAGCTTTCTTT. This encodes CASSFLGQTKAFF. Looking up the rest from reference TRBV11-3 and TRBJ1-1 gives the full variable domain: EAGVVQSPRYKIIEKKQPVAFWCNPISGHNTLYWYLQNLGQGPELLIRYENEEAVDDSQLPKDRFSAERLKGVDSTLKIQPAELGDSAVYLCASSFLGQTKAFFGQGTRLTVV.

The chain recombines TRBV2 with TRBJ2-1; TRBD2 matches at 7 bases. Trimming at V came to 7 bases and at J to 0 bases, leaving 9 bases not matched to a gene. The length of the CDR3 is 16 residues. From germline, CDR1 is SNHLY and CDR2 FYNNEI. CDR3: CASKRGRAISYNEQFF. The CDR3 bases are TGTGCCAGCAAAAGAGGGAGGGCCATCTCCTACAATGAGCAGTTCTTC.

This clone came up once. The V and J genes are TRBV6-1 and TRBJ1-6; TRBD1 matches 9 bases. The trim removed 2 bases at V and 8 bases at J, leaving 7 bases unmatched. Germline lookup yields CDR1 MNHNS and CDR2 SASEGT. The CDR3 has 16 residues. The chain's CDR3 is CASSEWGQGGYSPLHF. In nucleotides, the CDR3 is TGTGCCAGCAGTGAATGGGGACAGGGTGGTTATTCACCCCTCCACTTT.

The V and J genes are TRBV30 and TRBJ1-1; the D gene is possibly TRBD1 (5 bases). This CDR3 is 12 amino acids long. Germline V gene lookup returns CDR1 GTSNPN and CDR2 SVGIG (reference sequence). V gave up 4 bases and J gave up 1 base, with 7 bases separating them. The CDR3 is CAWKDKNTEAFF. The DNA of the CDR3 is TGTGCCTGGAAGGACAAGAACACTGAAGCTTTCTTT.

V is TRBV4-2 and J is TRBJ1-4; TRBD1 is a possible D gene (6 bases). The CDR3 extends over 16 amino acids. V lost 3 bases and J 4 bases, leaving 15 bases between the germline ends. CDR1 LGHNA and CDR2 YNFKEQ come from the germline V gene. The CDR3 loop reads CASSHDQGKGNEKLFF. For the CDR3, the DNA is TGTGCCAGCAGCCACGACCAGGGGAAGGGTAATGAAAAACTGTTTTTT.

The V gene is TRBV10-3, the J gene TRBJ2-6; tentatively, D is TRBD2 (6 bases). Per germline, CDR1 ENHRY and CDR2 SYGVKD. This CDR3 comprises 16 residues. Trimming cost V 0 bases and J 2 bases, with 8 bases left between them. The CDR3 is CAISESAGTGANVLTF. CDR3 DNA sequence: TGTGCCATCAGTGAGTCGGCGGGGACTGGGGCCAACGTCCTGACTTTC.

This rearrangement joins TRBV28 to TRBJ1-5, with no clear D. V was shortened by 4 bases and J by 6 bases, with 13 bases between the two germline ends. Germline lookup yields CDR1 MDHEN and CDR2 SYDVKM. The CDR3 runs to 14 residues. The CDR3 coding sequence is TGTGCCAGCAGTTCTGACGGAGTCCTTCAGCCCCAGCATTTT. Translated, it gives CASSSDGVLQPQHF.

Concerning this clone: At one boundary the junction diverges from the germline segment, which might be a read error. This chain joins TRBV19 and TRBJ2-7; a possible D gene is TRBD1 (6 bases). The CDR3 covers 15 residues. Looked up from germline, CDR1 is LNHDA and CDR2 is SQIVND (reference sequence). As DNA, the CDR3 is TGTGCCAGTAGTATTCTCGAACAGGGCGCCTACGGGCAGTACTTC. Amino acid sequence: CASSILEQGAYGQYF.

This clone was seen only once. The gene calls are TRBV15 and TRBJ1-2, with D perhaps TRBD1 (5 bases). With 5 bases removed from V and 5 bases from J, the gap between germline ends came to 15 bases. The CDR3 consists of 14 residues. Germline lookup yields CDR1 LNHNV and CDR2 YYDKDF (reference sequence). The CDR3: CATSGPTAEYGYTF. Written as DNA, the CDR3 is TGTGCCACCAGCGGACCGACAGCTGAATATGGCTACACCTTC.

This clone came up once. The genes are TRBV28 and TRBJ1-2, with 7 bases fitting TRBD1. J gave up 4 bases and V 2 bases, and 7 bases lay outside the gene matches. The CDR3 consists of 15 residues. Looked up from germline, CDR1 is MDHEN and CDR2 is SYDVKM. This CDR3 reads CASSLIRQGVYGYTF. The CDR3 region has the DNA TGTGCCAGCAGTTTAATCCGACAGGGCGTCTATGGCTACACCTTC.

J is TRBJ2-2 and V is TRBV27; TRBD2 matches 9 bases. Germline lookup yields CDR1 MNHEY and CDR2 SMNVEV (reference sequence). Trimming cost V 4 bases and J 7 bases; bases outside gene matches: 7. CDR3 size: 15 residues. The CDR3 spells CASSSSSGISGELFF. The CDR3 bases are TGTGCCAGCAGTTCGTCTAGCGGGATTAGCGGGGAGCTGTTTTTT.

The V gene is TRBV4-3, the J gene TRBJ2-2, with 8 bases aligning to TRBD2. This CDR3 contains 14 residues. Germline V gene lookup returns CDR1 LGHNA and CDR2 YSLEER. The V and J ends lost 2 bases and 4 bases, in that order; junction bases with no gene match: 0. This CDR3 is CASSQLAGTGELFF. CDR3 bases: TGCGCCAGCAGCCAACTAGCGGGCACCGGGGAGCTGTTTTTT.

J is TRBJ1-3 and V is TRBV6-1, with no clear D. The CDR3 loop spans 15 amino acids. Germline CDR1 MNHNS, CDR2 SASEGT. V dropped 4 bases and J dropped 2 bases, with 12 bases sitting between them. DNA for the CDR3: TGTGCCAGCAGTGCCCTCGGGGTCACTGGAAACACCATATATTTT. It encodes CASSALGVTGNTIYF.

A remark on this clone: A read error may account for a junction end that differs from germline. The chain recombines TRBV2 with TRBJ1-5; 11 bases align to TRBD1. The CDR3 runs 15 residues. Germline V gives CDR1 SNHLY, CDR2 FYNNEI. CDR3 loop: CASSEGQGANQPQHF. The CDR3 DNA follows: TGTGCCAGCAGCGAAGGACAGGGGGCAAATCAGCCCCAGCATTTT.

The chain has TRBV4-3 and TRBJ2-7, with 12 bases lining up with TRBD2. The CDR3 is 15 amino acids. Losses at the gene ends were 0 bases for V and 3 bases for J; bases not matched to a gene: 0. CDR1 and CDR2 (germline): LGHNA, YSLEER. The CDR3, as DNA: TGCGCCAGCAGCCAAGAGACTAGCGGGGGCTACGAGCAGTACTTC. Protein: CASSQETSGGYEQYF.

The V call is TRBV2, the J call TRBJ2-1; possibly TRBD1 for D (6 bases). The CDR3 loop spans 15 amino acids. Looked up from germline, CDR1 is SNHLY and CDR2 is FYNNEI. Trimming removed 6 bases from V and 0 bases from J, with 12 bases in between. Written as DNA, the CDR3 is TGTGCCAGCAGGGAGGACAGCAGCTCCTACAATGAGCAGTTCTTC. Protein sequence: CASREDSSSYNEQFF.

V and J are TRBV28 and TRBJ2-7; 8 nucleotides match TRBD2. Trimming cost V 3 bases and J 4 bases; bases outside gene matches: 11. CDR1 and CDR2 from the germline V gene are MDHEN and SYDVKM. This CDR3 contains 16 residues. The CDR3 sequence is CASSLAGGGGSYEQYF. DNA for the CDR3: TGTGCCAGCAGTTTGGCGGGGGGCGGGGGTTCTTACGAGCAGTACTTC.

The chain carries TRBV28 and TRBJ2-1, with TRBD1 matching 9 bases. The CDR3 length is 12 residues. The J segment lost 9 bases and the V segment lost 9 bases, leaving 6 bases of the junction unmatched. CDR1 and CDR2 (germline): MDHEN, SYDVKM. CDR3 loop: CASKQGAGEQFF. The CDR3 bases are TGTGCCAGTAAACAGGGGGCAGGTGAGCAGTTCTTC.

J is TRBJ2-3 and V is TRBV27; a possible D gene is TRBD1 (5 bases). Germline V gene sequence: CDR1 MNHEY, CDR2 SMNVEV (reference sequence). This CDR3 is 13 amino acids long. Trimming pared 6 bases from V and 2 bases from J, leaving 9 bases between. CDR3 nucleotide sequence: TGTGCCAGCAGAACAGGCCCCACAGATACGCAGTATTTT. This sequence encodes CASRTGPTDTQYF.

The V call is TRBV9, the J call TRBJ1-1, with 7 bases fitting TRBD1. The CDR3 totals 15 residues. The germline V gene encodes CDR1 SGDLS and CDR2 YYNGEE. The V gene end was trimmed by 0 bases and the J gene end by 2 bases; junction bases not matched to a gene: 4. The CDR3 spells CASSVGGTVNTEAFF. Written as DNA, the CDR3 is TGTGCCAGCAGCGTAGGAGGGACAGTAAACACTGAAGCTTTCTTT.